This T cell receptor (beta chain) was documented in a study of technical replicates of blood from a handful of donors. The CDR3 covers 13 residues. The V end was cut by 0 bases, the J end by 7 bases, with 10 bases between. CDR1 and CDR2 from the germline V gene are SGHTA and FQGTGA. Only in-frame clones appear in the TCRdb table, and some are missing; sequencing was by immunoSEQ multiplex PCR. The sample comprises approximately 41,000 clones, 96% of which are singletons, and around 0.38% rests with the top ten. The chain links TRBV7-3 to TRBJ2-7; no clear D. The source of this sequence is a human donor in good health. The material sequenced was T cells isolated from PBMCs. CDR3 coding DNA: TGTGCCAGCAGCTTAACGTACTATCGGGAGCAGTACTTC. Translated, it gives CASSLTYYREQYF. Drawing the rest from reference TRBV7-3 and TRBJ2-7, the complete variable domain is GAGVSQTPSNKVTEKGKYVELRCDPISGHTALYWYRQSLGQGPEFLIYFQGTGAADDSGLPNDRFFAVRPEGSVSTLKIQRTERGDSAVYLCASSLTYYREQYFGPGTRLTVT.